This T cell receptor (beta chain) comes out of a study of T cells after yellow fever vaccination. Study observations and caveats: Weaker, the secondary response had a peak occurring faster, on day 5 versus 15. Of the clonotypes, a small share occurred in both CD4 and CD8 compartments. Re-detected after boosting: most primary clones, more than 95% of CD4 and roughly 88% of CD8.

Trimming at V came to 2 bases and at J to 5 bases, leaving 10 bases not matched to a gene. The CDR3 totals 16 residues. Germline V gene lookup returns CDR1 ENHRY and CDR2 SYGVKD. TCRdb re-analysed the 5' RACE reads in MiXCR, keeping a single row per CDR3 protein. The sample includes a few hundred thousand distinct CDR3 sequences, 6.9% seen only once; the top ten take roughly 0.93%. This clonotype was seen a few times. Its antigen is unknown. The receptor comes from a man aged 30-40 years who received the YFV17D yellow fever vaccine. The chain carries TRBV10-3 and TRBJ2-7; 9 nucleotides align to TRBD2. Sequenced here: CD4+ T cells sorted from PBMCs, sampled 15 days after the yellow fever booster vaccination. CDR3 coding DNA: TGTGCCATCAGTGAGCGGTCTGGGGCTAGCGGGGACGAGCAGTACTTC. Translating gives CAISERSGASGDEQYF.